Sequencing of this T cell receptor beta chain was carried out in a study of metastatic and nonmetastatic thyroid tumors. There were no patients who had received any treatment before thyroid surgery. In its sample, this clone is medium-sized. This CDR3 comprises 14 residues. Trimming left V 8 bases short and J 0 bases short, with 13 bases between. TCRdb recomputed clones from the PCR reads via MiXCR. This table has under 25,000 clones, under 35% appearing once. This sequence was found in a female donor with papillary thyroid cancer or a benign thyroid nodule (not recorded which). Some clones in this sample may be carry-over from other donors' samples. Sequencing was done on a sample of blood. The chain recombines TRBV12-3 or TRBV12-4 with TRBJ1-1; D ambiguous. The CDR3 sequence is CASLPQTVNTEAFF. DNA of the CDR3: TGTGCCAGCCTCCCCCAAACAGTGAACACTGAAGCTTTCTTT.